This TCR beta chain was observed in a study of regulatory T cells in long-lasting Graves disease. Combining iRepertoire HTBI primers with Arm-PCR of CDR3 regions, the authors built TCR beta libraries. Via MiXCR, TCRdb re-called the multiplex PCR reads, giving one row per CDR3 protein. The table shows about 440,000 distinct CDR3 sequences, with approximately 15% occurring only once. Regarding time point: newly diagnosed GD, antithyroid drugs for less than 3 months. The TCR library was made from RNA that had been extracted from PBMCs in TRIzol. In this sample, this clonotype turned up many times. Germline lookup yields CDR1 MDHEN and CDR2 SYDVKM. V was clipped by 2 bases and J by 12 bases; unmatched bases: 7. CDR3 length: 13 residues. The same sample was also studied in work on T cells in Graves' hyperthyroidism and ophthalmopathy. That source notes: Most thyroid clonotypes expanded above 0.001 were also detected in blood.

This material consisted of peripheral blood mononuclear cells (PBMCs), taken at new diagnosis, from a patient treated with antithyroid drugs. This rearrangement joins TRBV28 to TRBJ2-1, with 7 bases lining up with TRBD1. The clonotype originates from a woman aged 25 to 45 with Graves disease. The CDR3 DNA is TGTGCCAGCAGTTTAAGGGGGCCGTACTGGCAGTTCTTC. Residues: CASSLRGPYWQFF.